This entry features one T cell receptor (beta chain) sequence. The sample belongs to a study of siplizumab effects on memory and regulatory T cells. The table came from immunoSEQ multiplex PCR; TCRdb's copy has only in-frame clones and leaves some out. The table lists approximately 98,000 clones, around 94% of them singletons. CDR1 is LNHNV and CDR2 is YYDKDF in the germline V gene (reference sequence). The CDR3 covers 16 residues. V was shortened by 2 bases and J by 6 bases, with 18 bases between the two germline ends. The sample comprised non-Treg CD4+ T cells sorted from blood. The sequence was obtained from a human donor in good health. This rearrangement joins TRBV15 to TRBJ2-3; D remains unclear. CDR3 sequence: CATSRRQLAQRDTQYF. DNA for the CDR3: TGTGCCACCAGCAGAAGGCAACTGGCGCAAAGGGATACGCAGTATTTT.